The 12 T cell receptor beta chains below were found in one sample sequenced in a study of T cell repertoires in cytomegalovirus infection. From the reads, TCRdb called clonotypes with MiXCR, one entry per CDR3 protein. The table lists nearly 650,000 distinct CDR3 sequences, less than 25% of them singletons. Sequences were obtained from CD8+ T cells from PBMCs. The receptors originated from a human donor in good health (CMV status not recorded). Some clones in this sample may be carry-over from other donors' samples.

This clonotype was seen only a few times. This chain uses TRBV20-1 with TRBJ1-4, with TRBD1 identical over 9 bases. The CDR3 extends over 14 amino acids. J was trimmed by 6 bases and V by 3 bases; bases with no gene match: 5. Germline values: CDR1 DFQATT, CDR2 SNEGSKA (reference sequence). The CDR3 nucleotides read TGCAGTGCTAGGTTCCGGACAGGGGATGAAAAACTGTTTTTT. This sequence encodes CSARFRTGDEKLFF.

This clonotype was detected only a few times. The chain links TRBV29-1 to TRBJ2-3; D perhaps matches TRBD1 (5 bases). The germline V and J ends were trimmed by 2 bases and 3 bases, with 6 bases remaining between them. CDR1 is SQVTM, CDR2 ANQGSEA, per germline. This CDR3 contains 12 residues. Here the CDR3 reads CSVERGTDTQYF. CDR3 nucleotide sequence: TGCAGCGTTGAAAGGGGAACAGATACGCAGTATTTT.

Remarks on this clonotype: Possible read error: a much larger clone is one base away. This chain joins TRBV28 and TRBJ1-6; a weak D match, TRBD1 (5 bases). This CDR3 spans 14 amino acids. Per germline, CDR1 MDHEN and CDR2 SYDVKM. CDR3 in amino acids: CASSFAGTDSSLHF. As DNA, the CDR3 is TGTGCCAGCAGTTTTGCGGGGACGGATTCATCCCTCCACTTT.

This clonotype was observed a handful of times. The chain joins TRBV6-1 to TRBJ2-1; 10 positions match TRBD2. Trimming removed 0 bases from V and 0 bases from J; junction bases left unmatched: 2. Germline V CDR1 and CDR2: MNHNS, SASEGT. This CDR3 has 17 amino acids. The CDR3 bases are TGTGCCAGCAGTGAAGCTGAGCGGGGGGGCTCCTACAATGAGCAGTTCTTC. Translation: CASSEAERGGSYNEQFF.

This clonotype came up a few times. The rearrangement uses TRBV29-1 and TRBJ2-4; 7 positions match TRBD1. This CDR3 is 17 amino acids long. V shed 0 bases and J 0 bases; nucleotides not matched to a gene: 8. The germline V gene encodes CDR1 SQVTM and CDR2 ANQGSEA. CDR3 protein: CSVEDLDRDLAKNIQYF. The CDR3 DNA sequence: TGCAGCGTTGAAGATCTAGACAGGGACCTAGCCAAAAACATTCAGTACTTC.

The chain employs TRBV20-1 and TRBJ1-2; D is undetermined. CDR1 is DFQATT, CDR2 SNEGSKA, per germline (reference sequence). V was shortened by 2 bases and J by 2 bases, with 6 bases between the two germline ends. The CDR3 runs 12 residues. The CDR3 nucleotides are TGCAGTGCTAGATGGGAGAACTATGGCTACACCTTC. Its protein product is CSARWENYGYTF.

This clonotype was counted many times. The gene calls are TRBV7-2 and TRBJ1-5; D ambiguous. The CDR3 runs 16 residues. Trimming stripped 5 bases from V and 2 bases from J, with 16 bases between. The germline CDR1 and CDR2 sequences are SGHTA and FQGNSA. The CDR3 protein is CASSPPPGYGNQPQHF. The CDR3 coding sequence is TGTGCCAGCAGCCCACCCCCCGGGTACGGCAATCAGCCCCAGCATTTT.

V usage is TRBV5-8 and J usage is TRBJ2-2, with 12 bases fitting TRBD2. V lost 4 bases, J lost 2 bases, and 6 bases stayed unmatched. Germline CDR1 and CDR2: SGHTS and YDEGEE. The CDR3 has 17 amino acids. The CDR3 reads CASSRRLAGENTGELFF. The CDR3, as DNA: TGTGCCAGCAGCCGAAGACTAGCGGGGGAAAACACCGGGGAGCTGTTTTTT.

This clonotype was observed a few times. The chain combines TRBV27 with TRBJ2-3, with D perhaps matching TRBD1 or TRBD2 (6 bases each). From germline, CDR1 is MNHEY and CDR2 SMNVEV (reference sequence). The CDR3 is made up of 20 amino acids. V was cut by 3 bases and J by 0 bases, with 25 bases left in between. This CDR3 is CASSFMWAIPGGLSTDTQYF. As DNA, the CDR3 is TGTGCCAGCAGTTTTATGTGGGCTATCCCCGGGGGCCTTAGCACAGATACGCAGTATTTT.

This clonotype was detected a few times. The chain is built from TRBV14 and TRBJ2-3; D is possibly TRBD1 (6 bases). Per germline, CDR1 SGHDN and CDR2 FVKESK. Between the trimmed V and J ends, which lost 4 bases and 2 bases, there was a span of 19 bases. This CDR3 has 17 residues. The CDR3 DNA is TGTGCCAGCAGCCTATATCCCGGGACACAATACACAGATACGCAGTATTTT. Encoded protein: CASSLYPGTQYTDTQYF. The variable domain in full, completed from reference TRBV14 and TRBJ2-3, reads EAGVTQFPSHSVIEKGQTVTLRCDPISGHDNLYWYRRVMGKEIKFLLHFVKESKQDESGMPNNRFLAERTGGTYSTLKVQPAELEDSGVYFCASSLYPGTQYTDTQYFGPGTRLTVL.

The sample holds one count of this clonotype. A much larger clone differs by one base, so this may be a read error. The rearrangement uses TRBV7-4 and TRBJ2-1; 13 bases are shared with TRBD2. The CDR3 has 15 amino acids. Per the germline V gene, CDR1 is SGHVT and CDR2 is SQSDAQ. The CDR3 protein is CVSSTRLAGGLEQFF. CDR3 DNA: TGTGTCAGCAGCACAAGACTAGCGGGGGGCCTTGAGCAGTTCTTC.

This chain uses TRBV29-1 with TRBJ2-5, with TRBD1 matching over 10 bases. The V and J ends lost 0 bases and 5 bases, in that order; junction bases with no gene match: 18. CDR1 and CDR2 (germline): SQVTM, ANQGSEA. The length of the CDR3 is 19 residues. CDR3 in DNA: TGCAGCGTTGAAGATCGGGACAGGGGCCCCGTAGGGGCCGGGGAGACCCAGTACTTC. This translates into CSVEDRDRGPVGAGETQYF.